The text below deals with one TCR beta chain. Its antigen is currently not known. No quality values exist for individual bases; no much larger clone is one base distant. Collaborating institutions collected whole blood in K2EDTA tubes following their own protocols. For TCRbeta analysis, collaborators shipped samples in one of three forms: frozen whole blood, isolated PBMCs, or DNA extracted from either of those sample types. This record comes from a study of blood T cell repertoires in COVID-19 (dated by TCRdb to about 2020). Turning to the overall study: Samples from collaborators originated in the United States, Italy and Spain and spanned both the acute and convalescent phases of COVID-19. The material from the prospective study consisted of cDNA or gDNA derived from T cells, B-cell-depleted T cells, or PBMCs. Subjects who had been exposed to COVID-19, were actively infected with it, or had recovered from it provided the deeply sampled blood TCRbeta repertoires that made up the dataset. The sample metadata nearly always contained a de-identified subject ID, COVID-19 status, age in years and sex. The repertoires were released in a freely available public database intended as a resource for research on the immune response to SARS-CoV-2. Samples were obtained from the ongoing ImmuneRACE study (first 160 participants) and from roughly 1,300 subjects provided by 6 global collaborators. HLA class I and class II types, where available, came from metadata supplied by the sample provider rather than from assay-based typing.

TCRbeta CDR3 regions were amplified from genomic DNA by means of the immunoSEQ Assay, a bias-controlled multiplex PCR. Under the source paper's analysis protocol: Nucleated cell counts per sample were estimated from amplification of reference gene primers within the assay. Sequence reads were collapsed and filtered to measure the absolute abundance of every unique TCRbeta CDR3 rearrangement. For each sample, productive Simpson clonality was calculated as the square root of Simpson's diversity index across productive rearrangements. Drawn from immuneACCESS, this table holds only the in-frame rearrangements with V and J called that TCRdb kept. Clones are partly lost; checked studies trace under half to an unresolved V gene and leave the rest unexplained. V and J calls and clone size are those listed in that table; D and trimming were worked out from the DNA. The sample table records about 140,000 clones; 85% of these occur just once. Of the sample, around 3% is held by the ten largest clones.

What the work shows at the level of the full study, not this receptor alone: Clinical and demographic metadata were provided uncurated, with the amount varying by source and participant.

V has 2 bases trimmed and J has 2 bases trimmed; junction bases matching no gene number 4. Reading from cysteine to phenylalanine, the CDR3 counts 15 amino acids. Left in the record is the CDR3 DNA by itself, 45 bases read in frame from the first base. The CDR1 and CDR2 encoded by the germline V gene are SGHTA and FQGTGA. The source material was peripheral blood. The source of this sequence is a man aged 50 to 59 with acute or convalescent COVID-19. The chain uses TRBV7-3 and TRBJ2-7, with TRBD1 matching 9 junction bases. The CDR3 in this case is CASSLLGQGPYEQYF. The bases read TGTGCCAGCAGCTTACTGGGACAGGGACCCTACGAGCAGTACTTC.